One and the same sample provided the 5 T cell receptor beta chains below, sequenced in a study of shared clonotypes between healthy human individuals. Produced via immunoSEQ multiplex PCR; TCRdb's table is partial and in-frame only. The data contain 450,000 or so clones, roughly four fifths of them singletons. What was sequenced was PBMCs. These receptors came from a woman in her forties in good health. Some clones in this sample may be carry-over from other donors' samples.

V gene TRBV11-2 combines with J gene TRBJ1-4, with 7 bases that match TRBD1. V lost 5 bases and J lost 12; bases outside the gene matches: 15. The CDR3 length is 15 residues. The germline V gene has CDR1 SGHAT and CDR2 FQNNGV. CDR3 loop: CASSTLTGPIGELFF. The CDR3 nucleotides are TGTGCCAGCAGCACGTTGACAGGGCCGATTGGGGAACTGTTTTTT. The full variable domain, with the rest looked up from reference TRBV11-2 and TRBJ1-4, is EAGVAQSPRYKIIEKRQSVAFWCNPISGHATLYWYQQILGQGPKLLIQFQNNGVVDDSQLPKDRFSAERLKGVDSTLKIQPAKLEDSAVYLCASSTLTGPIGELFFGSGTQLSVL.

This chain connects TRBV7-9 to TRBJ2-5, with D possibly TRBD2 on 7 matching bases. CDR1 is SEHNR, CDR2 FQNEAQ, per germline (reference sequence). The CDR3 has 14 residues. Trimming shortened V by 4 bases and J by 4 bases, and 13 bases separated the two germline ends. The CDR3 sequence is CASSSGEGPETQYF. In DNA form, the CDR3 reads TGTGCCAGCAGCTCAGGGGAGGGCCCAGAGACCCAGTACTTC.

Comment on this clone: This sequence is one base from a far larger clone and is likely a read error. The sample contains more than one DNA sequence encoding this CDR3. For the CDR3, the DNA is TGTGCCAGCAGCGACGGGACAGGACGTGGAAACACCATATATTTT. Translation gives CASSDGTGRGNTIYF. V and J are TRBV28 and TRBJ1-3; TRBD1 aligns across 8 bases. V lost 6 bases to trimming and J lost 3 bases; unmatched junction nucleotides: 7. CDR1 and CDR2 from the germline V gene are MDHEN and SYDVKM. This CDR3 has 15 residues.

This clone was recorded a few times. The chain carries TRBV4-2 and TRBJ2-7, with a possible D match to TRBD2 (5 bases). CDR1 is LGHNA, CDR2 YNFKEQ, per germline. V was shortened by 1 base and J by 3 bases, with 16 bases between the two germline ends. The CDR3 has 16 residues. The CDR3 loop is CASSQGGLGLIYEQYF. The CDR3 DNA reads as TGTGCCAGCAGCCAAGGCGGGCTAGGACTCATCTACGAGCAGTACTTC.

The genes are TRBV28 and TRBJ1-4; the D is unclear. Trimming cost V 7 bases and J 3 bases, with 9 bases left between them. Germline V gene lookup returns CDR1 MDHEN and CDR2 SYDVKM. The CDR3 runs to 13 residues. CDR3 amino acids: CASKEVANEKLFF. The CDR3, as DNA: TGTGCCAGCAAGGAGGTAGCTAATGAAAAACTGTTTTTT. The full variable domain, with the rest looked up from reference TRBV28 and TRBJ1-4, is DVKVTQSSRYLVKRTGEKVFLECVQDMDHENMFWYRQDPGLGLRLIYFSYDVKMKEKGDIPEGYSVSREKKERFSLILESASTNQTSMYLCASKEVANEKLFFGSGTQLSVL.